One TCR beta chain is described in this entry. The target antigen is unknown. These data belong to a study of T cell clones after liver transplantation. Findings of the study overall: Compared with third party-reactive sequences, donor-reactive ones declined more, independent of withdrawal success. Circulating graft-donor-reactive CD4 TCRbeta sequences fell significantly post-transplant in 5 of 8 subjects.

Germline CDR1 and CDR2: SQVTM and ANQGSEA. The CDR3 runs 13 residues. The V end was cut by 6 bases, the J end by 0 bases, with 11 bases between. Only in-frame clones appear in the TCRdb table, and some are missing; sequencing was by immunoSEQ multiplex PCR. The data show some 120,000 clones, with approximately 90% seen just once and around 0.86% held by the top ten. Material: CD4+ T cells from blood, obtained 12 months after liver transplant. The rearrangement joins TRBV29-1 to TRBJ2-5, with TRBD1 as a possible D gene (7 bases). The clonotype originates from a human patient who received a liver transplant. Some T cells may be graft donor cells. CDR3 sequence reads: CSVRDSYQETQYF. CDR3 DNA: TGCAGCGTGCGGGACAGCTACCAAGAGACCCAGTACTTC. Full variable domain (remainder filled in from reference TRBV29-1 and TRBJ2-5): SAVISQKPSRDICQRGTSLTIQCQVDSQVTMMFWYRQQPGQSLTLIATANQGSEATYESGFVIDKFPISRPNLTFSTLTVSNMSPEDSSIYLCSVRDSYQETQYFGPGTRLLVL.